What follows are 24 T cell receptor beta chains derived from one specimen sequenced in a study of multiple sclerosis patients with progressive multifocal leukoencephalopathy. Using immunoSEQ multiplex PCR, the repertoire was profiled, and TCRdb retains in-frame clones only, with some absent. The sample yields some 30,000 clones, about 85% seen once. Time point meaning: time of PML onset. Here the sequenced sample was PBMCs, taken from a patient treated with natalizumab. Source of these receptors: a woman aged 30 to 39 with progressive multifocal leukoencephalopathy.

V gene TRBV9 combines with J gene TRBJ1-1; D gene ambiguous. Germline-derived CDR1 and CDR2 are SGDLS and YYNGEE. This CDR3 comprises 13 residues. The V end lost 0 bases, the J end lost 1 base, and 4 bases lay between the germline ends. This CDR3 reads CASSVEENTEAFF. CDR3 DNA sequence: TGTGCCAGCAGCGTAGAGGAGAACACTGAAGCTTTCTTT.

The chain combines TRBV9 with TRBJ2-1; TRBD2 agrees at 10 bases. The length of the CDR3 is 16 residues. J gave up 4 bases and V 6 bases, and 10 bases lay outside the gene matches. CDR1 and CDR2 from the germline V gene are SGDLS and YYNGEE. Here the CDR3 DNA reads TGTGCCAGCACCCGACTCCTAGCGGGAGTTTACAATGAGCAGTTCTTC. Translating it yields CASTRLLAGVYNEQFF.

This chain connects TRBV5-4 to TRBJ1-2; 10 bases are shared with TRBD1. V dropped 3 bases and J dropped 6; count of bases not matched to a gene: 11. CDR3 length equals 16 residues. Germline V gene data show CDR1 as SGHNT and CDR2 as YYREEE (reference sequence). The CDR3 coding sequence is TGTGCCAGCAGCTCTCCAAGCAAAGGGACAGGGGATGGCTACACCTTC. It codes for CASSSPSKGTGDGYTF.

The chain has TRBV5-1 and TRBJ2-7; 9 nucleotides line up with TRBD1. The CDR3 is 14 amino acids. V lost 2 bases and J lost 3; bases outside the gene matches: 3. Germline CDR1 SGHRS, CDR2 YFSETQ. The CDR3 loop reads CASSLDRGYYEQYF. In DNA, the CDR3 is TGCGCCAGCAGCTTAGACAGGGGGTACTACGAGCAGTACTTC. Variable domain in full (rest from reference TRBV5-1 and TRBJ2-7): KAGVTQTPRYLIKTRGQQVTLSCSPISGHRSVSWYQQTPGQGLQFLFEYFSETQRNKGNFPGRFSGRQFSNSRSEMNVSTLELGDSALYLCASSLDRGYYEQYFGPGTRLTVT.

This clone was counted only a few times. The rearrangement links TRBV19 to TRBJ1-1, with D hard to call. Germline-derived CDR1 and CDR2 are LNHDA and SQIVND (reference sequence). Trimming stripped 2 bases from V and 3 bases from J, with 7 bases between. This CDR3 has 13 residues. This CDR3 is CASSISPDTEAFF. DNA for the CDR3: TGTGCCAGTAGTATATCCCCCGACACTGAAGCTTTCTTT.

The chain's CDR3 is CATIFQGSNYGYTF. The CDR3 DNA reads as TGTGCCACCATATTCCAGGGAAGTAACTATGGCTACACCTTC. The chain has TRBV28 and TRBJ1-2; weak D call: TRBD1 (5 bases). CDR3 size: 14 residues. Germline assignment: CDR1 MDHEN and CDR2 SYDVKM. V was trimmed by 10 bases and J by 1 base, leaving 16 bases between them.

The genes are TRBV5-1 and TRBJ2-5; 7 bases are a match to TRBD1. This CDR3 contains 14 residues. The junction had 6 bases not matched to a gene; V was cut back by 4 bases and J by 3 bases. The V gene's germline CDR1 is SGHRS and CDR2 YFSETQ. The chain's CDR3 is CASSTTGYEETQYF. The CDR3 coding sequence is TGCGCCAGCAGCACGACAGGGTACGAAGAGACCCAGTACTTC. The whole variable domain, filled in from reference TRBV5-1 and TRBJ2-5, reads KAGVTQTPRYLIKTRGQQVTLSCSPISGHRSVSWYQQTPGQGLQFLFEYFSETQRNKGNFPGRFSGRQFSNSRSEMNVSTLELGDSALYLCASSTTGYEETQYFGPGTRLLVL.

This rearrangement joins TRBV5-1 to TRBJ1-2, with TRBD1 as a possible D gene (5 bases). Trimming removed 0 bases at V and 4 bases at J, with 7 bases between. The CDR3 has 13 amino acids. Germline CDR1 SGHRS, CDR2 YFSETQ. The CDR3 is CASSLDRTYGYTF. Written as DNA, the CDR3 is TGCGCCAGCAGCTTGGACAGGACCTATGGCTACACCTTC.

The chain employs TRBV12-5 and TRBJ2-5; TRBD1 matches at 11 bases. The DNA end is a closer match to TRBJ2-7, so the J assignment may be wrong. The length of the CDR3 is 15 residues. Looked up from germline, CDR1 is LGHNT and CDR2 is FRNRAP. As DNA, the CDR3 is TGTGCTAGTGGCGGGCCGGGACAGGGGGTTATCGAGCAGTACTTC. This sequence encodes CASGGPGQGVIEQYF.

This rearrangement joins TRBV18 to TRBJ2-3, with D maybe TRBD2 (6 bases). There are 14 residues in the CDR3. Germline CDR1 reads KGHSH; CDR2 reads LQKENI. Trimming removed 6 bases at V and 2 bases at J, with 12 bases between. The CDR3 spells CASSLLAATDTQYF. The CDR3 nucleotides are TGTGCCAGCTCCCTACTAGCAGCCACAGATACGCAGTATTTT.

The chain combines TRBV5-1 with TRBJ2-1; 10 bases agree with TRBD2. This CDR3 comprises 17 residues. The germline CDR1 and CDR2 sequences are SGHRS and YFSETQ. V gave up 4 bases and J gave up 4 bases; unmatched junction bases: 11. The CDR3 reads CASSRGLAAPSYNEQFF. The CDR3 DNA follows: TGCGCCAGCAGCCGAGGACTAGCGGCACCGTCTTACAATGAGCAGTTCTTC.

J is TRBJ2-2 and V is TRBV5-1, with D perhaps TRBD2 (6 bases). The V and J ends lost 2 bases and 6 bases respectively, with 11 bases between them. The CDR3 length is 14 residues. From germline, CDR1 is SGHRS and CDR2 YFSETQ. CDR3 coding DNA: TGCGCCAGCAGCTTTGGGACGGGGGCCGGGGAGCTGTTTTTT. It codes for CASSFGTGAGELFF.

This clone occurred once. Other DNA sequences in this specimen translate into the identical CDR3. This sequence joins TRBV2 and TRBJ1-1; no reliable D call. The CDR3 has 13 residues. The germline V gene has CDR1 SNHLY and CDR2 FYNNEI. Trimming shortened V by 4 bases and J by 6 bases, and 12 bases separated the two germline ends. This CDR3 reads CASSVGRNSEAFF. In DNA, the CDR3 is TGTGCCAGCAGTGTCGGGCGAAATTCTGAAGCTTTCTTT.

V is TRBV15 and J is TRBJ1-5; D is possibly TRBD1 (5 bases). The V and J ends lost 3 bases and 4 bases respectively, with 16 bases between them. Germline CDR1 reads LNHNV; CDR2 reads YYDKDF (reference sequence). The CDR3 is 16 residues long. Written as DNA, the CDR3 is TGTGCCACCAGCAGCGCTTCCGGGGCCAGAAATCAGCCCCAGCATTTT. This codes for CATSSASGARNQPQHF.

This clone has only a few counts. The chain employs TRBV9 and TRBJ2-5; D is undetermined. The CDR3 has 15 residues. CDR1 and CDR2 (germline): SGDLS, YYNGEE. Trimming removed 0 bases at V and 3 bases at J, with 12 bases between. The CDR3 is CASSVVGSSKETQYF. CDR3 nucleotides: TGTGCCAGCAGCGTAGTGGGTAGCAGCAAAGAGACCCAGTACTTC.

The genes are TRBV7-9 and TRBJ2-5, with D perhaps matching TRBD2 (6 bases). Trimming cost V 5 bases and J 2 bases, with 21 bases left between them. There are 17 residues in the CDR3. Germline V gene lookup returns CDR1 SEHNR and CDR2 FQNEAQ (reference sequence). The CDR3: CASSPPRGGLGQETQYF. The CDR3 region has the DNA TGTGCCAGCAGCCCACCCCGGGGAGGACTCGGGCAAGAGACCCAGTACTTC.

Here the CDR3 reads CASSHVNSPLHF. The CDR3 nucleotides read TGTGCCAGCAGCCACGTGAATTCACCCCTCCACTTT. The chain combines TRBV5-5 with TRBJ1-6; no reliable D call. This CDR3 is built from 12 residues. Trimming left V 4 bases short and J 7 bases short, with 6 bases between. The germline CDR1 and CDR2 sequences are SGHKS and YYEKEE (reference sequence).

V is TRBV10-3 and J is TRBJ2-7; D is unresolved. This CDR3 region has 12 residues. The germline V gene encodes CDR1 ENHRY and CDR2 SYGVKD. V was trimmed by 4 bases and J by 1 base, leaving 5 bases between them. CDR3 amino acids: CAISGMSYEQYF. In DNA form, the CDR3 reads TGTGCCATCAGTGGTATGTCCTACGAGCAGTACTTC.

The rearrangement uses TRBV27 and TRBJ1-6; 9 nucleotides align to TRBD1. The junction had 3 bases not matched to a gene; V was cut back by 2 bases and J by 7 bases. Per the germline V gene, CDR1 is MNHEY and CDR2 is SMNVEV (reference sequence). The CDR3 covers 15 residues. CDR3 amino acids: CASSLGGQGNSPLHF. In DNA form, the CDR3 reads TGTGCCAGCAGTTTAGGGGGACAGGGAAATTCACCCCTCCACTTT.

The genes are TRBV7-2 and TRBJ2-7, with D possibly called TRBD1 or TRBD2 (6 bases each). The V gene's germline CDR1 is SGHTA and CDR2 FQGNSA. The V gene lost 4 bases and the J gene lost 3 bases, with 19 bases spanning the gap. CDR3 length: 16 amino acids. CDR3 sequence (DNA): TGTGCCAGCAGCTCCCCCTGGGGTGGAGGGGGCTACGAGCAGTACTTC. Amino acid sequence: CASSSPWGGGGYEQYF.

This chain connects TRBV29-1 to TRBJ2-7, with TRBD1 matching over 7 bases. The CDR3 covers 12 residues. From germline, CDR1 is SQVTM and CDR2 ANQGSEA. The trim removed 2 bases at V and 4 bases at J, leaving 2 bases unmatched. The CDR3 DNA sequence: TGCAGCGTTGAAAGACAGGGTTACGAGCAGTACTTC. This encodes CSVERQGYEQYF.

The chain links TRBV20-1 to TRBJ2-1; D gene uncertain. Germline assignment: CDR1 DFQATT and CDR2 SNEGSKA (reference sequence). Trimming took off 6 bases at V and 6 bases at J, with 9 bases between the two ends. CDR3 length: 11 residues. CDR3 loop: CSASRSNEQFF. In DNA, the CDR3 is TGCAGTGCCTCCAGGAGCAATGAGCAGTTCTTC.

The gene calls are TRBV30 and TRBJ1-3; D unclear. Trimming removed 1 base from V and 0 bases from J, with 16 bases in between. Germline lookup yields CDR1 GTSNPN and CDR2 SVGIG (reference sequence). The CDR3 is 17 residues long. This CDR3 reads CAWSGCLPGSSGNTIYF. In DNA, the CDR3 is TGTGCCTGGAGTGGTTGTCTTCCAGGATCCTCTGGAAACACCATATATTTT.

The chain employs TRBV10-1 and TRBJ2-5; the match to TRBD1 covers 9 bases. CDR3 size: 14 residues. From germline, CDR1 is WNHNN and CDR2 SYGVQD (reference sequence). The V and J ends lost 6 bases and 3 bases, in that order; junction bases with no gene match: 5. CDR3: CASSLRDREETQYF. The CDR3 nucleotides read TGCGCCAGCAGCTTACGGGACAGGGAAGAGACCCAGTACTTC.